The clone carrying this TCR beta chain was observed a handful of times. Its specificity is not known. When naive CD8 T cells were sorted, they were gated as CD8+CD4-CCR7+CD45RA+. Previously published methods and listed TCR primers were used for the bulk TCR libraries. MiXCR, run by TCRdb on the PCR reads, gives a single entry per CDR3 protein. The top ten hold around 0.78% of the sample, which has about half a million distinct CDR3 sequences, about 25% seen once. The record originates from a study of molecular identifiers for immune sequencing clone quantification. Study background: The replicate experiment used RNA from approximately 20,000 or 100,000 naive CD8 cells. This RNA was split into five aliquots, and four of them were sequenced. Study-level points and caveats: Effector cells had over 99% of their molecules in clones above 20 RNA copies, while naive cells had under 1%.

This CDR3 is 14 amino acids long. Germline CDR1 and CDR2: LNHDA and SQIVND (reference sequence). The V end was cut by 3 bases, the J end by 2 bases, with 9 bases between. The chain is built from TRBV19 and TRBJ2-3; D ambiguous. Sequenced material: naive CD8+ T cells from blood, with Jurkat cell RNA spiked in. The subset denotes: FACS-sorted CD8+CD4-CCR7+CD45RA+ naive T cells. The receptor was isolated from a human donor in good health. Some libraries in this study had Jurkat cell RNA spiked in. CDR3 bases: TGTGCCAGTAGTATGTTCATGGACACAGATACGCAGTATTTT. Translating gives CASSMFMDTDTQYF. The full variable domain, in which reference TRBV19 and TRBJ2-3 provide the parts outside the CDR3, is DGGITQSPKYLFRKEGQNVTLSCEQNLNHDAMYWYRQDPGQGLRLIYYSQIVNDFQKGDIAEGYSVSREKKESFPLTVTSAQKNPTAFYLCASSMFMDTDTQYFGPGTRLTVL.